Presented here are 30 T cell receptor beta chains from one specimen sequenced in a study of vaccination effects on CD4 cells after COVID-19. This table comes from immunoSEQ multiplex PCR, and its TCRdb copy is limited to in-frame clones, with some not included. The repertoire includes just under 45,000 clones, roughly 79% of them detected once, and less than 14% sits in the top ten. Antigen-specific CD4+ T cell clonotypes were called by their expansion after viral peptide-pool culture in ViraFEST. Following culture for around 10 days, CD4+ T cells were isolated. Neither prior SARS-CoV-2 infection nor positive nucleocapsid antibodies were present in the vaccine recipients. Their target antigens are unknown. Sequenced here: CD4+ T cells from PBMCs cultured with SARS-CoV-2 spike peptides, sampled before COVID-19 vaccination. All receptors come from a human donor who received a COVID-19 vaccine.

Here the CDR3 DNA reads TGTGCCAGCTCACCACTAGCGGGGCGCACAGATACGCAGTATTTT. The encoded protein is CASSPLAGRTDTQYF. The chain links TRBV18 to TRBJ2-3; 8 nucleotides line up with TRBD2. The CDR3 covers 15 residues. V dropped 1 base and J dropped 1; count of bases not matched to a gene: 1. CDR1 is KGHSH and CDR2 is LQKENI in the germline V gene.

The chain joins TRBV24-1 to TRBJ2-2; a possible D gene is TRBD1 (7 bases). V was clipped by 2 bases and J by 3 bases, with 15 bases between them. The CDR3 spans 17 residues. Germline loops: CDR1 KGHDR, CDR2 SFDVKD. The CDR3 sequence is CATSDSARGEDTGELFF. CDR3 in DNA: TGTGCCACCAGTGATTCGGCCAGGGGGGAAGACACCGGGGAGCTGTTTTTT.

This clone was counted a few times. CDR3 sequence (DNA): TGTGCCAGCAGCTTAGTATCAGGGGGCAGGACAGGAGGCTACACCTTC. This sequence encodes CASSLVSGGRTGGYTF. The gene calls are TRBV7-9 and TRBJ1-2; 8 positions agree with TRBD1. The CDR3 consists of 16 residues. J was trimmed by 8 bases and V by 1 base; bases with no gene match: 12. Germline CDR1 SEHNR, CDR2 FQNEAQ (reference sequence).

The chain has TRBV6-4 and TRBJ1-1; D gene uncertain. Germline CDR1 and CDR2: MRHNA and SNTAGT. Trimming took off 6 bases at V and 1 base at J, with 9 bases between the two ends. The CDR3 spans 13 residues. The chain's CDR3 is CASSVGENTEAFF. In DNA, the CDR3 is TGTGCCAGCAGCGTGGGAGAGAACACTGAAGCTTTCTTT.

The V and J genes are TRBV19 and TRBJ2-1, with 9 bases identical to TRBD2. This CDR3 region has 15 residues. The germline V gene encodes CDR1 LNHDA and CDR2 SQIVND (reference sequence). The ends lost 4 bases at V and 8 bases at J; junction bases unmatched: 9. The CDR3 coding sequence is TGTGCCAGTAGTACCCGGGGTAGCGGGGGTCATGAGCAGTTCTTC. The encoded protein is CASSTRGSGGHEQFF.

The genes are TRBV7-3 and TRBJ2-1; D uncertain. In germline, CDR1 is SGHTA, CDR2 FQGTGA. Trimming removed 5 bases at V and 0 bases at J, with 11 bases between. The CDR3 length is 15 residues. The CDR3: CASSPRRSSYNEQFF. CDR3 in DNA: TGTGCCAGCAGCCCCCGACGGAGCTCCTACAATGAGCAGTTCTTC.

V gene TRBV10-3 combines with J gene TRBJ2-2; D is perhaps TRBD2 (5 bases). This CDR3 region has 17 residues. V was clipped by 0 bases and J by 1 base, with 12 bases between them. The germline V gene encodes CDR1 ENHRY and CDR2 SYGVKD. CDR3 nucleotides: TGTGCCATCAGTGAGTCGAACGTCGAGGGGAACACCGGGGAGCTGTTTTTT. Translated: CAISESNVEGNTGELFF.

The chain joins TRBV4-1 to TRBJ2-6; D might be TRBD1 (5 bases). The CDR3 is 16 residues long. Looked up from germline, CDR1 is MGHRA and CDR2 is YSYEKL. V was trimmed by 1 base and J by 2 bases, leaving 9 bases between them. CDR3 protein: CASSQGSGTGANVLTF. Written as DNA, the CDR3 is TGCGCCAGCAGCCAAGGGTCAGGGACTGGGGCCAACGTCCTGACTTTC.

As DNA, the CDR3 is TGTGCCAGCTCACCACCGACTAGCGGACCGAACACCGGGGAGCTGTTTTTT. It codes for CASSPPTSGPNTGELFF. The chain joins TRBV18 to TRBJ2-2; 9 bases fit TRBD2. The V and J ends lost 0 bases and 0 bases, in that order; junction bases with no gene match: 2. The CDR3 runs to 17 residues. In germline, CDR1 is KGHSH, CDR2 LQKENI.

The chain recombines TRBV28 with TRBJ1-2; 10 bases fit TRBD1. V lost 2 bases, J lost 2 bases, and 5 bases stayed unmatched. The CDR3 totals 16 residues. Germline V gives CDR1 MDHEN, CDR2 SYDVKM. CDR3 protein: CASSLIGQGENYGYTF. CDR3 nucleotides: TGTGCCAGCAGTTTAATCGGACAGGGGGAAAACTATGGCTACACCTTC.

This clone was observed a few times. V and J are TRBV27 and TRBJ1-1; D gene unclear. This CDR3 comprises 14 residues. Germline values: CDR1 MNHEY, CDR2 SMNVEV (reference sequence). The V end lost 5 bases, the J end lost 1 base, and 11 bases lay between the germline ends. In DNA form, the CDR3 reads TGTGCCAGCAGTCCTCGGGGTGGGAACACTGAAGCTTTCTTT. As protein: CASSPRGGNTEAFF.

CDR3 in amino acids: CASSYAGMNTDTQYF. DNA of the CDR3: TGTGCCAGCAGTTACGCGGGGATGAACACAGATACGCAGTATTTT. This chain links TRBV6-2 or TRBV6-3 with TRBJ2-3, with D possibly matching TRBD2 (6 bases). The V end lost 2 bases, the J end lost 2 bases, and 11 bases lay between the germline ends. From germline, CDR1 is MNHEY and CDR2 SVGEGT. The CDR3 contains 15 residues.

J is TRBJ2-5 and V is TRBV11-1, with 15 positions matching TRBD2. Per the germline V gene, CDR1 is SGHAT and CDR2 is FQDESV (reference sequence). The CDR3 totals 16 residues. V gave up 5 bases and J gave up 5 bases; unmatched junction bases: 6. The CDR3 loop reads CASSPRTSGGAETQYF. In DNA form, the CDR3 reads TGTGCCAGCAGCCCACGGACTAGCGGGGGGGCGGAGACCCAGTACTTC.

V and J are TRBV6-2 or TRBV6-3 and TRBJ1-2; D ambiguous. Trimming shortened V by 6 bases and J by 2 bases, and 10 bases separated the two germline ends. Germline lookup yields CDR1 MNHEY and CDR2 SVGEGT. This CDR3 comprises 13 residues. This chain's CDR3 is CASSSPLNYGYTF. DNA of the CDR3: TGTGCCAGCAGCTCCCCCCTAAACTATGGCTACACCTTC.

This clone was observed a handful of times. V gene TRBV4-1 combines with J gene TRBJ2-7, with D maybe TRBD1 (6 bases). The V end lost 8 bases, the J end lost 1 base, and 18 bases lay between the germline ends. This CDR3 comprises 15 residues. The germline gives CDR1 MGHRA, CDR2 YSYEKL. CDR3 residues: CASRLGTQVSYEQYV. CDR3 sequence (DNA): TGCGCCAGCCGCCTGGGGACACAAGTTTCCTACGAGCAGTACGTC.

This rearrangement joins TRBV30 to TRBJ1-4; D call uncertain. Trimming took 2 bases from V and 1 from J, leaving 14 bases between them. CDR1 and CDR2 (germline): GTSNPN, SVGIG (reference sequence). The CDR3 runs to 16 residues. The CDR3 reads CAWSFPQLVTNEKLFF. The CDR3 DNA reads as TGTGCCTGGAGTTTTCCCCAATTAGTAACTAATGAAAAACTGTTTTTT.

V and J are TRBV12-3 or TRBV12-4 and TRBJ1-2; D remains ambiguous. The CDR3 totals 13 residues. The V and J ends lost 6 bases and 4 bases respectively, with 12 bases between them. CDR3 protein: CASSYNGFYGYTF. CDR3 in DNA: TGTGCCAGCAGCTATAATGGGTTCTATGGCTACACCTTC.

The chain is built from TRBV27 and TRBJ2-7, with 9 bases that match TRBD1. This CDR3 spans 14 amino acids. J gave up 6 bases and V 8 bases, and 11 bases lay outside the gene matches. Germline loops: CDR1 MNHEY, CDR2 SMNVEV (reference sequence). The CDR3 loop is CASGPGQGLGEQYV. CDR3 nucleotide sequence: TGTGCCAGCGGGCCGGGACAGGGTTTAGGCGAGCAGTACGTC.

This clone was counted only a few times. The chain couples TRBV7-9 to TRBJ1-1, with TRBD1 identical over 8 bases. This CDR3 has 13 amino acids. Unmatched junction bases numbered 3, after V lost 3 bases and J lost 6 bases. Germline loops: CDR1 SEHNR, CDR2 FQNEAQ (reference sequence). The CDR3 coding sequence is TGTGCCAGCAGCTTCTGGGACAGGCCTGAAGCTTTCTTT. Its translation: CASSFWDRPEAFF.

The V gene is TRBV19, the J gene TRBJ2-7, with D possibly TRBD2 on 6 matching bases. The CDR3 totals 14 residues. CDR1 LNHDA and CDR2 SQIVND come from the germline V gene (reference sequence). Trimming took off 8 bases at V and 0 bases at J, with 14 bases between the two ends. The DNA for the CDR3 is TGTGCCAGTCAGATACGCGGGGCCTCCTACGAGCAGTACGTC. Residues: CASQIRGASYEQYV.

This clone was observed a single time. The V gene is TRBV19, the J gene TRBJ1-5, with D possibly matching TRBD1 (6 bases). V dropped 0 bases and J dropped 3 bases, with 12 bases sitting between them. Germline CDR1 reads LNHDA; CDR2 reads SQIVND (reference sequence). CDR3 length: 16 residues. As DNA, the CDR3 is TGTGCCAGTAGTATAGAGGGGGGGGCCTTCAATCAGCCCCAGCATTTT. Its translation: CASSIEGGAFNQPQHF.

This clone was picked up a small number of times. The chain recombines TRBV11-3 with TRBJ1-1; D is unresolved. V lost 1 base to trimming and J lost 7 bases, with 7 bases between them. CDR3 length: 12 amino acids. CDR1 and CDR2 from the germline V gene are SGHNT and YENEEA. CDR3 DNA: TGTGCCAGCAGCTTAGGGCCAGGTGAAGCTTTCTTT. It yields the protein CASSLGPGEAFF.

J is TRBJ1-1 and V is TRBV7-2, with a tentative D call TRBD1 (5 bases). V was cut by 1 base and J by 6 bases, with 9 bases left in between. This CDR3 comprises 13 residues. The germline gives CDR1 SGHTA, CDR2 FQGNSA. The CDR3 DNA follows: TGTGCCAGCAGCTTAGTCAGGGCGGCTGAAGCTTTCTTT. Encoded protein: CASSLVRAAEAFF.

This clone was seen more than once but under ten times. CDR3: CASSLSFTAYEQYV. The DNA of the CDR3 is TGTGCCAGCAGCTTGTCTTTTACGGCCTACGAGCAGTACGTC. V gene TRBV5-5 combines with J gene TRBJ2-7; unclear D gene. V was clipped by 1 base and J by 2 bases, with 10 bases between them. The CDR3 is 14 amino acids. The germline V gene has CDR1 SGHKS and CDR2 YYEKEE (reference sequence).

V and J are TRBV10-1 and TRBJ2-1, with 9 nucleotides matching TRBD2. The CDR3 length is 15 residues. Germline CDR1 is WNHNN and CDR2 is SYGVQD (reference sequence). Trimming removed 4 bases from V and 8 bases from J; junction bases left unmatched: 9. The CDR3 sequence is CASSGGGARMDEQFF. The CDR3 DNA sequence: TGCGCCAGCAGTGGCGGGGGGGCCCGGATGGATGAGCAGTTCTTC.

The V call is TRBV7-2, the J call TRBJ2-3, with D unclear. The CDR3 spans 15 residues. With 6 bases removed from V and 4 bases from J, the gap between germline ends came to 17 bases. The germline CDR1 and CDR2 sequences are SGHTA and FQGNSA. The CDR3 DNA sequence: TGTGCCAGCAGTCCAAGGGCGTTGGCCCCAGATACGCAGTATTTT. It encodes CASSPRALAPDTQYF.

The chain links TRBV28 to TRBJ1-5; 12 positions agree with TRBD1. CDR1 and CDR2 from the germline V gene are MDHEN and SYDVKM. The CDR3 contains 15 residues. Losses at the gene ends were 7 bases for V and 5 bases for J; bases not matched to a gene: 6. The CDR3 DNA follows: TGTGCCAGCATCCCGGGACAGGGGGCCTATCAGCCCCAGCATTTT. Translated, it gives CASIPGQGAYQPQHF.

The rearrangement links TRBV30 to TRBJ1-6; D is unclear. Trimming cost V 1 base and J 10 bases, with 11 bases left between them. The CDR3 totals 13 residues. Germline V gene lookup returns CDR1 GTSNPN and CDR2 SVGIG (reference sequence). As DNA, the CDR3 is TGTGCCTGGAGTGCTACAAGCGGATCACCCCTCCACTTT. It codes for CAWSATSGSPLHF. The full variable domain, with the rest looked up from reference TRBV30 and TRBJ1-6, is SQTIHQWPATLVQPVGSPLSLECTVEGTSNPNLYWYRQAAGRGLQLLFYSVGIGQISSEVPQNLSASRPQDRQFILSSKKLLLSDSGFYLCAWSATSGSPLHFGNGTRLTVT.

The chain has TRBV6-6 and TRBJ2-5, with D possibly TRBD1 on 6 matching bases. Trimming took off 10 bases at V and 4 bases at J, with 16 bases between the two ends. Germline CDR1 is MNHNY and CDR2 is SVGAGI (reference sequence). The CDR3 loop spans 13 amino acids. CDR3 sequence reads: CATQGPFGETQYF. CDR3 nucleotides: TGTGCCACCCAGGGGCCATTCGGAGAGACCCAGTACTTC.

The J gene is TRBJ2-2, the V gene TRBV9; 8 bases are a match to TRBD1. Trimming removed 8 bases from V and 0 bases from J; junction bases left unmatched: 6. The germline gives CDR1 SGDLS, CDR2 YYNGEE. The CDR3 length is 15 residues. The CDR3 DNA reads as TGTGCCAGTTCCGACAGGGGCTCGAACACCGGGGAGCTGTTTTTT. This codes for CASSDRGSNTGELFF.